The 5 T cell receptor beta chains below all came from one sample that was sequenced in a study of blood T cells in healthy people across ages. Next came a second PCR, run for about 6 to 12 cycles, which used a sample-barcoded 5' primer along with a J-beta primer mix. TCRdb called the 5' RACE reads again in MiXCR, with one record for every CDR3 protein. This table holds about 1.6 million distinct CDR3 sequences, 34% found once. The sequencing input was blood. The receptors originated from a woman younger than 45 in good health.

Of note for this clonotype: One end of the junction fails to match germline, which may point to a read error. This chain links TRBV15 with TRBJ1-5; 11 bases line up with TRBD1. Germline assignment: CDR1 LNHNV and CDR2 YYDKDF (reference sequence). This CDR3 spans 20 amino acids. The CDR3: CASSREPGTGGQLSNQPQHF. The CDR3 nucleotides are TGTGCCTCCAGCAGAGAACCCGGGACAGGGGGTCAGTTAAGCAATCAGCCCCAGCATTTT.

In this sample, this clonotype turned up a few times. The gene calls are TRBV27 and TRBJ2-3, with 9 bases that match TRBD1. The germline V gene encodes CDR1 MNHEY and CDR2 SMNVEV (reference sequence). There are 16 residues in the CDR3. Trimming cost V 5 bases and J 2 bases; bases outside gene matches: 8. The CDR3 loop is CASSPWDRANTDTQYF. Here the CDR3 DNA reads TGTGCCAGCAGTCCCTGGGACAGGGCCAACACAGATACGCAGTATTTT.

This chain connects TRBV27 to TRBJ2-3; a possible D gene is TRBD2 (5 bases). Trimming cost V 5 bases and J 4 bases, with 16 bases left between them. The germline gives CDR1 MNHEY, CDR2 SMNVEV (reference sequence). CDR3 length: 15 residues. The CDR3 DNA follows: TGTGCCAGCAGTCCCCTAGACGGGATCGCAGATACGCAGTATTTT. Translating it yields CASSPLDGIADTQYF.

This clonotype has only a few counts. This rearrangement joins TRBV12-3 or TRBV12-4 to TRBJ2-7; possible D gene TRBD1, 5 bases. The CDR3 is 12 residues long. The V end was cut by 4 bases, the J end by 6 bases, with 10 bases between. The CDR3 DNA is TGTGCCAGCAGTTCACAGGTGGGCGAGCAGTACTTC. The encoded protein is CASSSQVGEQYF.

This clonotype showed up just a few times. The CDR3 loop is CASRGIFSPEAFF. In DNA, the CDR3 is TGTGCCAGCAGGGGGATATTCAGCCCTGAAGCTTTCTTT. The chain combines TRBV28 with TRBJ1-1; D unresolved. V was trimmed by 6 bases and J by 6 bases, leaving 14 bases between them. The CDR3 extends over 13 amino acids. From germline, CDR1 is MDHEN and CDR2 SYDVKM.